This is a list of T cell receptor beta chains from one sample in a study of blood T cell repertoires in COVID-19. Generated by immunoSEQ multiplex PCR, the TCRdb table keeps only in-frame clones and is missing some. The sample includes 150,000 to 200,000 clones, approximately 88% of them seen just once. The sample was PBMCs or T cells enriched from blood (not recorded which). The receptors were sampled from a woman aged 18-29 years who had recovered from COVID-19. The CDR3 runs from the conserved cysteine through the conserved F or W. The order of the fields is clone size, J gene, D gene, V gene, CDR3 DNA, CDR3 protein. The D gene is left open where the match is weak. The listing skips clone size in some rows; elsewhere it reads once, few, many or a size class.

.,TRBJ1-1,.,TRBV14,TGTGCCAGCAGCCAAGGACAGATTGAAGCTTTCTTT,CASSQGQIEAFF
.,TRBJ2-7,TRBD2,TRBV28,TGTGCCAGCAGTTTAAACGGGGGACTAGAAGAGCAGTACTTC,CASSLNGGLEEQYF
.,TRBJ1-1,.,TRBV28,TGTGCCAGCCGAAAACGGAGCCGAGCGGATTTTGAAGCTTTCTTT,CASRKRSRADFEAFF
once,TRBJ2-3,TRBD2,TRBV27,TGTGCCAGCAGTTTGTTGCCTAGCGGGGGAAGCACAGATACGCAGTATTTT,CASSLLPSGGSTDTQYF
.,TRBJ1-1,TRBD1,TRBV5-1,TGCGCCAGCAGCTTGTTAAACAGAGACAGGGACGGGTTGAACACTGAAGCTTTCTTT,CASSLLNRDRDGLNTEAFF
.,TRBJ2-1,.,TRBV9,TGTGCCAGCAGCGTGGTACAGAGGGCGGATGAGCAGTTCTTC,CASSVVQRADEQFF
.,TRBJ2-1,TRBD2,TRBV30,TGTGCCTGTTCGGCGGGAGTTATCGGGAATGAGCAGTTCTTC,CACSAGVIGNEQFF
.,TRBJ2-7,.,TRBV6-5,TGTGCCAGCAGACCCCGGGACATGGGCTCCTACGAGCAGTACTTC,CASRPRDMGSYEQYF
.,TRBJ1-5,.,TRBV7-2,TGTGCCAGCAGCTTCGACAGAACGAGTCAGCCCCAGCATTTT,CASSFDRTSQPQHF
.,TRBJ1-5,TRBD1,TRBV20-1,TGCAGTGCACAGGGGAGTCAGCCCCAGCATTTT,CSAQGSQPQHF
.,TRBJ1-1,TRBD1,TRBV2,TGTGCCAGCAGTGAAATGACAGGGGGAGCCACTGAAGCTTTCTTT,CASSEMTGGATEAFF
few,TRBJ2-7,.,TRBV14,TGTGCCAGCAGCCAAATCTTAGCTGCGGAGCAGTACTTC,CASSQILAAEQYF
.,TRBJ2-1,TRBD1,TRBV28,TGTGCCAGCAGCGATAGAGTGGGGACAGGGAACAATGAGCAGTTCTTC,CASSDRVGTGNNEQFF
.,TRBJ2-7,.,TRBV20-1,TGCAGTGCTAGCAGGGACGAGCAGTACTTC,CSASRDEQYF
.,TRBJ1-2,TRBD1,TRBV2,TGTGCCAGCAGTGAGGAGACAGGGTACTATGGCTACACCTTC,CASSEETGYYGYTF
.,TRBJ1-1,TRBD1,TRBV7-2,TGTGCCAGCCGGGCGGGGACAGGGGGCGGCACTGAAGCTTTCTTT,CASRAGTGGGTEAFF
.,TRBJ1-2,.,TRBV3-1/TRBV3-2,TGTGCCAGCAGCCAAACAGGGCTCGTCAATGGCTACACCTTC,CASSQTGLVNGYTF
.,TRBJ1-1,.,TRBV7-2,TGTGCCAGCAGCGTAAGACAGGAGAACACTGAAGCTTTCTTT,CASSVRQENTEAFF
.,TRBJ2-5,TRBD1,TRBV7-9,TGTGCCAGCAGCACGTTACCGGGACAGCAACAAGAGACCCAGTACTTC,CASSTLPGQQQETQYF
.,TRBJ2-7,.,TRBV28,TGTGCCAGCAGCCCCTGGACAGACGGAAACGAGCAGTACTTC,CASSPWTDGNEQYF
.,TRBJ1-2,TRBD1,TRBV19,TGTGCCAGTAGTACCTCGACAGGGACCTATGGCTACACCTTC,CASSTSTGTYGYTF
.,TRBJ1-1,.,TRBV5-4,TGTGCCAGCAGCTCAGATATCCAGGGAATAGGCACTGAAGCTTTCTTT,CASSSDIQGIGTEAFF